This T cell receptor beta chain was captured in a study of CD8+ T cells in alopecia areata. The germline V gene encodes CDR1 LNHNV and CDR2 YYDKDF (reference sequence). Deletions cut 0 bases from V and 6 bases from J, with 11 bases between. CDR3 length: 14 amino acids. Reverse transcribed after extraction, RNA yielded cDNA as the sequencing template. The method was immunoSEQ multiplex PCR; TCRdb's version includes in-frame clones alone and lacks a portion of them. Counted here are 120,000 to 150,000 clones, over 70% occurring once; the ten biggest clones make up roughly 15%. The chain has TRBV15 and TRBJ1-2; D uncertain. The clonotype originates from a human donor with alopecia areata. The source material was CD8+ T cells sorted from blood, sampled at week 0. In DNA, the CDR3 is TGTGCCACCAGCAGAGATCGTCAGCGGAATGGCTACACCTTC. It translates to CATSRDRQRNGYTF. Using reference TRBV15 and TRBJ1-2 for the parts outside the CDR3, the full variable domain is DAMVIQNPRYQVTQFGKPVTLSCSQTLNHNVMYWYQQKSSQAPKLLFHYYDKDFNNEADTPDNFQSRRPNTSFCFLDIRSPGLGDTAMYLCATSRDRQRNGYTFGSGTRLTVV.